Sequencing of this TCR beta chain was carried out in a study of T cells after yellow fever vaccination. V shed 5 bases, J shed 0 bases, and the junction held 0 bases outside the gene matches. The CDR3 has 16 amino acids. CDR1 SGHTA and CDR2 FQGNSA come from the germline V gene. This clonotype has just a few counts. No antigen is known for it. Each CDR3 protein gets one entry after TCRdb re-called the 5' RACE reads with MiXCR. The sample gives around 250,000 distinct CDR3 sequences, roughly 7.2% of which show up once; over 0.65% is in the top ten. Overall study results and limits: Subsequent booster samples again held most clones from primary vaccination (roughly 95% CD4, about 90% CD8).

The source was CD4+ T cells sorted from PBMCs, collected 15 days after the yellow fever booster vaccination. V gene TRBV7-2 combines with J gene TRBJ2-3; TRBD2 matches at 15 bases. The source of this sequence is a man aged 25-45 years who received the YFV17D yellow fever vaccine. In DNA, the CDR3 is TGTGCCAGCAGCGGGACTAGCGGGGGGAGCACAGATACGCAGTATTTT. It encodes CASSGTSGGSTDTQYF.